This T cell receptor beta chain appears in the sequencing data of a study of cytomegalovirus exposure and HLA in healthy donors. Study summary: Clustering assigned approximately 78% of the approximately 370 genotyped donors to the Caucasian-associated ancestry cluster.

The germline V and J ends were trimmed by 5 bases and 3 bases, with 9 bases remaining between them. The V gene's germline CDR1 is SGHVS and CDR2 FNYEAQ. CDR3 length: 13 residues. Use of 60 Vbeta and 13 Jbeta primers characterized the PCR. In the study's own analysis: The count from a later analysis was 70 million to 85 million unique TCR beta chains, 9.5 million to 13 million of them shared. Libraries were prepared by immunoSEQ multiplex PCR; TCRdb keeps only in-frame clonotypes and omits some of them. V, J and clone size were drawn from that table, and D and trimming were deduced from the DNA. The table records 200,000 to 250,000 clones, around 80% of them present only once. This clone was picked up a small number of times. Antigen specificity is unknown. Unrecorded immune exposures were likely, despite nominal health at sampling. The study's findings and limits: When presence/absence was analysed, sequencing depth was taken to be roughly uniform across donors.

This chain uses TRBV7-6 with TRBJ2-3; weak D call: TRBD2 (5 bases). Sequenced: PBMCs. This clonotype was obtained from a woman between 40 and 55 years old in good health and CMV-seropositive. CDR3 residues: CASSPRGTDTQYF. CDR3 sequence (DNA): TGTGCCAGCAGCCCCCGAGGGACAGATACGCAGTATTTT.